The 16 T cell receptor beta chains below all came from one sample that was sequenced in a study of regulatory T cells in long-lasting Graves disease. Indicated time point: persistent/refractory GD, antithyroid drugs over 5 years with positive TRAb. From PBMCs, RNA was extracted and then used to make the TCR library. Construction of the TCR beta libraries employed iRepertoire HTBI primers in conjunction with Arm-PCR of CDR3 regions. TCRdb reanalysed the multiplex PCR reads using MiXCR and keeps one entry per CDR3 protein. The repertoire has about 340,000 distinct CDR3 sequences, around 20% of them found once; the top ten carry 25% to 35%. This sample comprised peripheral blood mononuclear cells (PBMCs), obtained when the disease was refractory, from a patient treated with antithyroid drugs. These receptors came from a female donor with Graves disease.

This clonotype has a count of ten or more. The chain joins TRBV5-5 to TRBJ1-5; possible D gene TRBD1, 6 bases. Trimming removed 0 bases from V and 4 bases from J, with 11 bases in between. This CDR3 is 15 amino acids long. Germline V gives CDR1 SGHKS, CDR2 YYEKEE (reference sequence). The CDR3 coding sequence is TGTGCCAGCAGCTTGGCGGGGACACCAAATCAGCCCCAGCATTTT. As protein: CASSLAGTPNQPQHF.

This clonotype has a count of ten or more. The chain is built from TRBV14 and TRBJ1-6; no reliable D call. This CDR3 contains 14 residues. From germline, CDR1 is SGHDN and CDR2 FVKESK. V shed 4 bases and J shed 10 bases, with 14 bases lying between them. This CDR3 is CASSLDPFRSPLHF. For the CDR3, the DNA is TGTGCCAGCAGCCTCGATCCGTTTCGGTCACCCCTCCACTTT.

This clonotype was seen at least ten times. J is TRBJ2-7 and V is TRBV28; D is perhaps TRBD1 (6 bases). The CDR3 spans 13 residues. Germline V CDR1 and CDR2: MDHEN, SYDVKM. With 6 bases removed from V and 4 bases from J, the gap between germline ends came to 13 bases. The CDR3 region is CASRLSTGYEQYF. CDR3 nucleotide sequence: TGTGCCAGCAGGCTCTCGACAGGTTACGAGCAGTACTTC.

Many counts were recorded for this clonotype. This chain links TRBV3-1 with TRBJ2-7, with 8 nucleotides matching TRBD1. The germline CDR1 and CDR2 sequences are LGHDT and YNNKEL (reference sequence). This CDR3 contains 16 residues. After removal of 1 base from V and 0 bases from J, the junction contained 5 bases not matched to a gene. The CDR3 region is CASSQGVDRASYEQYF. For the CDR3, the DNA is TGTGCCAGCAGCCAAGGGGTGGACAGGGCCTCCTACGAGCAGTACTTC.

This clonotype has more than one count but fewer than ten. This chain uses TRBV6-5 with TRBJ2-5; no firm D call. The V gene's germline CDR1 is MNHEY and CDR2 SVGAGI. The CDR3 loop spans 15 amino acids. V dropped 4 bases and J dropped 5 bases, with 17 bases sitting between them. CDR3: CASSFRAPVLETQYF. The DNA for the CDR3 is TGTGCCAGCAGTTTCCGGGCCCCGGTGTTGGAGACCCAGTACTTC.

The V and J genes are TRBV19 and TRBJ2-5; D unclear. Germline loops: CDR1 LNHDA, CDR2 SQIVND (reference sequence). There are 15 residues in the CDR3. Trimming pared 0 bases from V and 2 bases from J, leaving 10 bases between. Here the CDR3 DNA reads TGTGCCAGTAGTATAGATCGCCTAGAACAAGAGACCCAGTACTTC. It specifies CASSIDRLEQETQYF.

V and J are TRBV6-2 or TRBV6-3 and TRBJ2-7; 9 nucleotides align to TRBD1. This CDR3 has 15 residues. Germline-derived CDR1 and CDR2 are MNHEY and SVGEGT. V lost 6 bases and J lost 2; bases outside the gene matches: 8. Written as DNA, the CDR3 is TGTGCCAGCAGCCGCCCCGGGACAGGGACCTACGAGCAGTACTTC. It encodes CASSRPGTGTYEQYF.

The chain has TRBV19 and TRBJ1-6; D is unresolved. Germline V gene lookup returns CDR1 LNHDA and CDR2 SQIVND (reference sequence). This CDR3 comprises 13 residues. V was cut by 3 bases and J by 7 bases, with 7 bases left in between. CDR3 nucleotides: TGTGCCAGTAGTATGAACGGGAATTCACCCCTCCACTTT. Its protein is CASSMNGNSPLHF.

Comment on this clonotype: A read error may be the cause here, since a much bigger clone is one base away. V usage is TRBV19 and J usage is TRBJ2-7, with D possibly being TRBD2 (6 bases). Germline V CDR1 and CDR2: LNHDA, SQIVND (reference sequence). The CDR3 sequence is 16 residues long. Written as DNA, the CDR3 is TGTGCCGGTAGTATGGTATGGGGGAGGAACTCCTACGAGCAGTACTTC. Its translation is CAGSMVWGRNSYEQYF. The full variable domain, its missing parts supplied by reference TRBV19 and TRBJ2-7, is DGGITQSPKYLFRKEGQNVTLSCEQNLNHDAMYWYRQDPGQGLRLIYYSQIVNDFQKGDIAEGYSVSREKKESFPLTVTSAQKNPTAFYLCAGSMVWGRNSYEQYFGPGTRLTVT.

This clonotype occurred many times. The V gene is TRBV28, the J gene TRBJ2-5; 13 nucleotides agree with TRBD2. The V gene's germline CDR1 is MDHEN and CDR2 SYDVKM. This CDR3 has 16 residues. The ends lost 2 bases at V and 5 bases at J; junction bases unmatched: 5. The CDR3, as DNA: TGTGCCAGCAGTTTAGGGGGACTAGCGGGATTGGAGACCCAGTACTTC. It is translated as CASSLGGLAGLETQYF.

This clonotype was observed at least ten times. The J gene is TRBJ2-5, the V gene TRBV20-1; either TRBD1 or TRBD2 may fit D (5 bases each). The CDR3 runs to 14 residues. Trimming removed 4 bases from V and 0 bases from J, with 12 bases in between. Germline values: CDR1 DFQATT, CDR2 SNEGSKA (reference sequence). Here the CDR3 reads CSAKRGAHQETQYF. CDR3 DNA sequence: TGCAGTGCTAAGCGAGGGGCCCACCAAGAGACCCAGTACTTC.

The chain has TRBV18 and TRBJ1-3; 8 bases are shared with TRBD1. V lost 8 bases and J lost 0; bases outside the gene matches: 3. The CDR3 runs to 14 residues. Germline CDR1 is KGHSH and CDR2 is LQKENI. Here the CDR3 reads CASIGQGSGNTIYF. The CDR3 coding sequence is TGTGCCAGCATCGGACAGGGCTCTGGAAACACCATATATTTT.

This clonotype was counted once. In nucleotides, the CDR3 is TGTGCCACCAGCACCGGCCCCAATAGCAATCAGCCCCAGCATTTT. It encodes CATSTGPNSNQPQHF. This sequence joins TRBV15 and TRBJ1-5, with D uncertain. With 4 bases removed from V and 0 bases from J, the gap between germline ends came to 10 bases. The length of the CDR3 is 15 residues. Per germline, CDR1 LNHNV and CDR2 YYDKDF (reference sequence).

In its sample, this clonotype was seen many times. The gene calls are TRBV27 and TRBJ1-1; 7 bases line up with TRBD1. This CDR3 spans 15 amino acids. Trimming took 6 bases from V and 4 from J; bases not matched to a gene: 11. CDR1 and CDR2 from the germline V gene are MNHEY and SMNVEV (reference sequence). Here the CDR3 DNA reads TGTGCCAGCAGCACCAAAGGGGGCCCGAGCACTGAAGCTTTCTTT. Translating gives CASSTKGGPSTEAFF.

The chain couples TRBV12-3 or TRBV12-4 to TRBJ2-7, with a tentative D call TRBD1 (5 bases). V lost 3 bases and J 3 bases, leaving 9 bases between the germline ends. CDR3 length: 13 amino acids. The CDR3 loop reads CASSFMQGYEQYF. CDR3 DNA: TGTGCCAGCAGTTTTATGCAGGGCTACGAGCAGTACTTC.

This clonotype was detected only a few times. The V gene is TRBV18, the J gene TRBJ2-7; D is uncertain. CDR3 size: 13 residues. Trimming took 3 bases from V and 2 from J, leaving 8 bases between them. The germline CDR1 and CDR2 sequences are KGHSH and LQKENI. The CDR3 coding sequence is TGTGCCAGCTCACCGACCTCCACCTACGAGCAGTACTTC. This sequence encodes CASSPTSTYEQYF.